Sequencing of this TCR beta chain was carried out in a study of cytomegalovirus exposure and HLA in healthy donors. Points from the study as a whole: The majority of TCR sequences were rare, yet some public TCRs appeared in many donors. The authors later linked a missense DCLRE1C variant to TCR beta V- and J-gene trimming.

The primer mix had 60 Vbeta and 13 Jbeta primers. The table came from immunoSEQ multiplex PCR; TCRdb's copy has only in-frame clones and leaves some out. The repertoire consists of roughly 150,000 clones, with roughly 80% occurring once and the leading ten covering about 5.6%. This CDR3 has 13 residues. V was clipped by 7 bases and J by 8 bases, with 14 bases between them. Germline V gives CDR1 SGHVS, CDR2 FNYEAQ. Notes on this clone: Its antigen is not known.

The sample comprised PBMCs. The TCR comes from a man aged 30 to 45 in good health and CMV-seropositive. This chain joins TRBV7-6 and TRBJ2-2, with D perhaps TRBD1 (6 bases). DNA of the CDR3: TGTGCCAGCACCTCAGGGGTAGCGGGGGAGCTGTTTTTT. Amino acids: CASTSGVAGELFF.